This entry describes one T cell receptor beta chain. Antigen specificity is unknown. The study made its TCR cDNA through 5'RACE template switching. That step introduced a universal primer site along with UMIs. TCRdb used MiXCR to reprocess the 5' RACE reads, holding one entry per CDR3 protein. The table includes hundreds of thousands of distinct CDR3 sequences, under 7.5% detected once. V lost 5 bases, J lost 7 bases, and 18 bases lay in between. The CDR3 has 14 residues. These data are taken from a study of T cells after yellow fever vaccination. Study context: Low-cell-number fractions underwent preparation using SMART-Seq v4 Ultra Low Input.

Study-wide findings and caveats: Most clones from primary vaccination were detected again post-booster (96% CD4, more than 85% CD8). Shared CD4/CD8 clonotypes were a small share, likely from convergent recombination.

The chain couples TRBV12-3 or TRBV12-4 to TRBJ2-7; a possible D gene is TRBD1 (6 bases). This receptor was obtained from a man between 25 and 39 years old who received the YFV17D yellow fever vaccine. The input for sequencing was PBMCs, taken 5 days after the yellow fever booster vaccination. DNA of the CDR3: TGTGCCAGCAGTCTCTCACTAGGGGGAAGTGAGCAGTACTTC. Amino acids: CASSLSLGGSEQYF.